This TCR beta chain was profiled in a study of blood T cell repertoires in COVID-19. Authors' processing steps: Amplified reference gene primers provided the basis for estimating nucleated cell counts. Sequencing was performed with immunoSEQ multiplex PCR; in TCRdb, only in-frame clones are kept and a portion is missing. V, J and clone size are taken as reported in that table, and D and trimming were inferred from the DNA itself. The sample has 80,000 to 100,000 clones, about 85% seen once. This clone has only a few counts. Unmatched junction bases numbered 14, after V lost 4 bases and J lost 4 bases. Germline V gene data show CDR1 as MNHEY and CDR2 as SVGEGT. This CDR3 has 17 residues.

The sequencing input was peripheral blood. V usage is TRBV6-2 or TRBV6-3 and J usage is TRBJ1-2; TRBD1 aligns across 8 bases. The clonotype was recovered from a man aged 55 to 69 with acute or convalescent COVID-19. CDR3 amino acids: CASSFSPATGDSYGYTF. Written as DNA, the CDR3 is TGTGCCAGCAGTTTTTCCCCCGCGACAGGGGATTCCTATGGCTACACCTTC.